Sequencing of this T cell receptor beta chain was carried out in a study of immune evolution from preneoplasia to lung adenocarcinoma. Study findings and constraints: Normal lung had the highest top T cell clone frequencies.

Method: immunoSEQ multiplex PCR; TCRdb's copy keeps in-frame clones and lacks some. The sample lists under 5,000 clones, 65% to 85% occurring once. V lost 4 bases to trimming and J lost 4 bases, with 12 bases between them. The CDR3 loop spans 14 amino acids. Germline V gives CDR1 SGHNT, CDR2 YYREEE (reference sequence). With regard to this clone: The antigen is unknown.

This clonotype was sampled from a donor older than 65 with lung adenocarcinoma. The chain has TRBV5-4 and TRBJ1-5; possible D gene TRBD1, 5 bases. Specimen: FFPE adjacent normal lung tissue. CDR3 sequence reads: CASSLMGGNQPQHF. DNA of the CDR3: TGTGCCAGCAGCCTAATGGGGGGGAATCAGCCCCAGCATTTT.